This is a list of T cell receptor beta chains from one sample in a study of T-cell memory formation after mild COVID-19. In TCRdb, the 5' RACE reads were re-called with MiXCR into one record per CDR3 protein. The sample records roughly 250,000 distinct CDR3 sequences, about a sixth being singletons. The sample comprised PBMCs or a T cell subset sorted from them (not recorded which). The receptor set was obtained from a man aged 18 to 29 who had mild COVID-19 (a few samples of this study predate the infection). Cell type and time point are not known. The CDR3 runs from the conserved cysteine through the conserved F or W. Expanded clones get a size class; other rows say once, few or many, or leave the size out.

TRBV5-5	TRBJ2-2	.	CASRPTSGGAWTGELFF
TRBV7-2	TRBJ1-2	.	CASSPREGGGYGYTF
TRBV4-3	TRBJ2-4	.	CASSQDRAGNDPQWNIQYF
TRBV7-9	TRBJ2-4	.	CAISGQTSLAKNIQYF
TRBV7-3	TRBJ2-5	few	CASSNTGPETQYF
TRBV5-1	TRBJ1-2	.	CASSTSGQGMDYGYTF
TRBV7-3	TRBJ2-7	few	CASSLGPGTGAYEQYF
TRBV7-2	TRBJ2-3	few	CASSLFGTGRADTQYF
TRBV5-1	TRBJ2-5	many	CASSAGTGDETQYF
TRBV12-3/TRBV12-4	TRBJ1-1	.	CASSSPGGQWTEAFF
TRBV18	TRBJ1-3	few	CASSRGLTSSGNTIYF
TRBV6-5	TRBJ1-2	many	CASSRIPDPLYGYTF
TRBV2	TRBJ2-5	many	CASSESQRETQYF
TRBV20-1	TRBJ2-3	few	CSARIPGQGAGDTQYF
TRBV9	TRBJ2-3	.	CASSPLVGATTQYF
TRBV7-2	TRBJ1-5	.	CASSLGGTGSVGQPQHF
TRBV7-2	TRBJ2-7	.	CASTLLGRSYEQYF
TRBV5-1	TRBJ1-1	many	CASSLVVTPRGTEAFF
TRBV5-1	TRBJ2-2	few	CASHQGAANTGELFF
TRBV4-3	TRBJ1-5	.	CASSHRQYSNQPQHF
TRBV12-3/TRBV12-4	TRBJ2-2	.	CASSLEYSSGELFF
TRBV20-1	TRBJ1-1	few	CSARRQNTEAFF
TRBV25-1	TRBJ2-7	few	CASSDRGWSSYEQYF
TRBV2	TRBJ1-1	few	CASSEGGRVPFF
TRBV20-1	TRBJ2-3	few	CSLGVTDTQYF
TRBV6-5	TRBJ2-2	many	CASSYTGPLNTGELFF
TRBV24-1	TRBJ2-3	few	CATSDIAGTGGADTQYF
TRBV20-1	TRBJ1-1	few	CSARGQNTEAFF
TRBV28	TRBJ1-2	.	CASSPNFYGYTF
TRBV15	TRBJ2-7	.	CATSRDREVREQYF